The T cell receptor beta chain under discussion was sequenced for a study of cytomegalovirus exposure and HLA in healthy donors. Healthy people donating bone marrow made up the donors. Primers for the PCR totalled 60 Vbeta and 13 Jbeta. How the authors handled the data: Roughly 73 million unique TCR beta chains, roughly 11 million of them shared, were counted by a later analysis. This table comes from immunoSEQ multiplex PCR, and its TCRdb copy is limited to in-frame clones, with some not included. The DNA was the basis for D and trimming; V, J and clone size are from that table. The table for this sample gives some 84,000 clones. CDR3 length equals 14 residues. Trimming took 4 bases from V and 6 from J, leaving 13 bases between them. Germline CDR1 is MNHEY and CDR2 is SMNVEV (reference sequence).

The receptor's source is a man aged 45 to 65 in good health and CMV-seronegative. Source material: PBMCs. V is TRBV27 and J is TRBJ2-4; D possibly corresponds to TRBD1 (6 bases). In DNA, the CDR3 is TGTGCCAGCAGTTCCCACAGGGTGAGAAACATTCAGTACTTC. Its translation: CASSSHRVRNIQYF.